A selection of T cell receptor beta chains follows, all from one sample in a study of spatial heterogeneity in lung cancer. Via MiXCR, TCRdb re-called the 5' RACE reads, giving one row per CDR3 protein. Of tens of thousands of distinct CDR3 sequences listed, less than 15% are singletons. The sample in question was PBMCs, obtained at surgery. These receptors all stem from a male donor with early-stage non-small cell lung cancer. CDR3s include the opening cysteine and the closing phenylalanine or tryptophan. The order of the fields is J gene, D gene, V gene, clone size, CDR3 DNA, CDR3 protein. The D gene is left open where the match is weak. Only part of the rows carry a size: once, few, many, or a class if the clone is expanded.

TRBJ2-3 | TRBD2 | TRBV4-2 | few | TGTGCCAGCCGTGGACCGGGACTAGACACAGATACGCAGTATTTT | CASRGPGLDTDTQYF
TRBJ1-1 | TRBD1 | TRBV12-3/TRBV12-4 | few | TGTGCCAGCAGTTCCGGGACAGGGGGCTTGACTGAAGCTTTCTTT | CASSSGTGGLTEAFF
TRBJ2-3 | TRBD1 | TRBV20-1 | NA | TGCAGTGCTGCACAGGGGCCAAACCCCATAGGCACAGATACGCAGTATTTT | CSAAQGPNPIGTDTQYF
TRBJ2-7 | TRBD2 | TRBV6-2/TRBV6-3 | few | TGTGCCAGCAGCGGACTAGCGGGGATTTATGAGCAGTACTTC | CASSGLAGIYEQYF
TRBJ2-5 | NA | TRBV7-2 | few | TGTGCCAGCAGGACAGGTGGGGGAGGCCAAGAGACCCAGTACTTC | CASRTGGGGQETQYF
TRBJ2-5 | TRBD2 | TRBV11-2 | once | TGTGCCAGCAGCCCCCAGACTAGCCGAGGAGAGACCCAGTACTTC | CASSPQTSRGETQYF
TRBJ1-5 | TRBD1 | TRBV20-1 | few | TGCAGTGCTAGACGGGGACAGGGGGTCGGTCAGCCCCAGCATTTT | CSARRGQGVGQPQHF
TRBJ1-1 | NA | TRBV20-1 | NA | TGCAGTGCTAGAAGACGGGCAATGAACACTGAAGCTTTCTTT | CSARRRAMNTEAFF
TRBJ1-6 | NA | TRBV18 | NA | TGTGCCAGCTCGCCCCAGGAGCTGCGGAATTCACCCCTCCACTTT | CASSPQELRNSPLHF
TRBJ2-5 | NA | TRBV7-2 | few | TGTGCCAGCAGTCGGCAAGTAACGGGAGAGACCCAGTACTTC | CASSRQVTGETQYF
TRBJ2-3 | TRBD1 | TRBV11-1 | NA | TGTGCCAGCAGCTTAGAGGGGGCGAGCACAGATACGCAGTATTTT | CASSLEGASTDTQYF
TRBJ2-1 | NA | TRBV5-1 | few | TGCGCCAGCAGCTTTGAAAGGGTACGCAATGAGCAGTTCTTC | CASSFERVRNEQFF
TRBJ1-5 | NA | TRBV20-1 | few | TGCAGTGCTAGAGATAGGCAAAAGAATCAGCCCCAGCATTTT | CSARDRQKNQPQHF
TRBJ1-1 | TRBD1 | TRBV6-2/TRBV6-3 | few | TGTGCCAGCAGTCCCGGGACAGTGAACACTGAAGCTTTCTTT | CASSPGTVNTEAFF
TRBJ2-1 | TRBD1 | TRBV11-1 | NA | TGTGCCAGCAGCTTAGCTACGGGACAGGGCCTCAATGAGCAGTTCTTC | CASSLATGQGLNEQFF
TRBJ1-1 | NA | TRBV7-7 | NA | TGTGCTAGCAGCGCAGACAGTAACACTGAAGCTTTCTTT | CASSADSNTEAFF
TRBJ2-7 | NA | TRBV21-1 | NA | TGTGCCAGCAGCCCCCGCCAGTACTTC | CASSPRQYF
TRBJ2-1 | NA | TRBV6-6 | NA | TGTGCCAGCAGTCCTAGCTCAGGGGCTTCCTACAATGAGCAGTTCTTC | CASSPSSGASYNEQFF
TRBJ2-1 | TRBD2 | TRBV5-1 | NA | TGCGCCAGCAGCCCGCTGACTAGCGTCCTCTCCTACAATGAGCAGTTCTTC | CASSPLTSVLSYNEQFF
TRBJ2-2 | NA | TRBV18 | many | TGTGCCAGCTCACCAAACAGCCAGGGGAACACCGGGGAGCTGTTTTTT | CASSPNSQGNTGELFF
TRBJ2-3 | NA | TRBV7-2 | NA | TGTGCCAGCAGCTTATCGACCACACATACGCAGTATTTT | CASSLSTTHTQYF
TRBJ2-4 | NA | TRBV9 | few | TGTGCCAGCAGCGTAGAGGGGAATGACAAAAACATTCAGTACTTC | CASSVEGNDKNIQYF
TRBJ1-3 | NA | TRBV5-5 | few | TGTGCCAGCAGCCCGCTGACGGACTCTGGAAACACCATATATTTT | CASSPLTDSGNTIYF
TRBJ2-5 | NA | TRBV6-5 | few | TGTGCCAGCAGCCCGGATCGGGCAGGAGCCGGGGCCCAGTACTTC | CASSPDRAGAGAQYF
TRBJ1-2 | TRBD1 | TRBV24-1 | NA | TGTGCCACCAGCGGGACAGGGATGGTAGAGGGCTATGGCTACACCTTC | CATSGTGMVEGYGYTF
TRBJ2-5 | TRBD2 | TRBV10-3 | NA | TGTGCCATCAGTGGAACCGGGACTAGCGCTGAGACCCAGTACTTC | CAISGTGTSAETQYF
TRBJ2-5 | TRBD1 | TRBV7-2 | many | TGTGCCAGCAGCTTCTGGCACAGGGGTGAGACCCAGTACTTC | CASSFWHRGETQYF
TRBJ1-1 | NA | TRBV25-1 | few | TGTGCCAGCACAAGTGGGGCAGGGCCGAACACTGAAGCTTTCTTT | CASTSGAGPNTEAFF
TRBJ1-5 | NA | TRBV4-3 | few | TGCGCCAGCAGCCAAGATTTGGGGAATCAGCCCCAGCATTTT | CASSQDLGNQPQHF
TRBJ1-2 | NA | TRBV27 | many | TGTGCCAGCAGTTTTTTGGCCGGACTGGACTATGGCTACACCTTC | CASSFLAGLDYGYTF
TRBJ1-3 | NA | TRBV6-6 | few | TGTGCCAGCCAGTGGGGGGATGGAAACACCATATATTTT | CASQWGDGNTIYF
TRBJ1-2 | NA | TRBV7-8 | NA | TGTGCCAGCAGCAAATACGGTGGGCCTAACTATGGCTACACCTTC | CASSKYGGPNYGYTF
TRBJ2-1 | NA | TRBV7-2 | NA | TGTGCCAGCAGCTTAGGGCCTCCCAATGAGCAGTTCTTC | CASSLGPPNEQFF
TRBJ1-1 | NA | TRBV12-3/TRBV12-4 | few | TGTGCCAGCACTTCCGCAGGGGTTGACACTGAAGCTTTCTTT | CASTSAGVDTEAFF
TRBJ2-1 | TRBD2 | TRBV5-4 | few | TGTGCCAGCAAGGAAGCGGGGGGGTCCGGCAATGAGCAGTTCTTC | CASKEAGGSGNEQFF
TRBJ2-2 | NA | TRBV12-3/TRBV12-4 | many | TGTGCCAGCACCCTTAGGGTAGGGAACACCGGGGAGCTGTTTTTT | CASTLRVGNTGELFF
TRBJ2-3 | TRBD2 | TRBV5-1 | NA | TGCGCCAGCAGCATAGGGACTAACACAGATACGCAGTATTTT | CASSIGTNTDTQYF
TRBJ1-2 | TRBD1 | TRBV20-1 | many | TGCAGTGCTGGAGACAGGGGCCTAATTGGCTACACCTTC | CSAGDRGLIGYTF
TRBJ2-1 | TRBD1 | TRBV5-1 | few | TGCGCCAGCAGTCGAGATAAAACAGGGGGCGATGAGCAGTTCTTC | CASSRDKTGGDEQFF
TRBJ2-3 | NA | TRBV29-1 | NA | TGCAGCGTTGAAAGAGGGGGGGGTACAGATACGCAGTATTTT | CSVERGGGTDTQYF
TRBJ2-5 | NA | TRBV27 | few | TGTGCCAGCAGTTCCCCCAGGGTCAGAGAGACCCAGTACTTC | CASSSPRVRETQYF
TRBJ2-5 | NA | TRBV7-2 | few | TGTGCCAGCAGCTACCCGGGACACCCTTCGGGGGAGACCCAGTACTTC | CASSYPGHPSGETQYF
TRBJ2-2 | NA | TRBV12-3/TRBV12-4 | NA | TGTGCCAGCGAGATGGGATACACCGGGGAGCTGTTTTTT | CASEMGYTGELFF
TRBJ2-5 | NA | TRBV28 | few | TGTGCCAGCAGTTACCCCCCCGGGACCGTACTACAAGAGACCCAGTACTTC | CASSYPPGTVLQETQYF
TRBJ2-1 | TRBD2 | TRBV5-1 | NA | TGCGCCAGCAGTCCCGGGACTAGCTACAATGAGCAGTTCTTC | CASSPGTSYNEQFF
TRBJ2-7 | NA | TRBV5-1 | NA | TGCGCCAGCCGGCCCCTACAGGGCAGTGTCTACGAGCAGTACTTC | CASRPLQGSVYEQYF
TRBJ2-6 | NA | TRBV12-3/TRBV12-4 | NA | TGTGCCAGCAGTTTAGTAGGTTACGGGGCCAACGTCCTGACTTTC | CASSLVGYGANVLTF
TRBJ1-1 | NA | TRBV20-1 | few | TGCAGTGCTAGAGAGGGGGCAGCGAACACTGAAGCTTTCTTT | CSAREGAANTEAFF
TRBJ2-6 | NA | TRBV28 | few | TGTGCCAGCAGTTTAAGGAAGAAGGGGGGAAGCTCTGGGGCCAACGTCCTGACTTTC | CASSLRKKGGSSGANVLTF
TRBJ2-2 | NA | TRBV18 | NA | TGTGCCAGCTCACGACGGACCGGCGATAACACCGGGGAGCTGTTTTTT | CASSRRTGDNTGELFF
TRBJ2-4 | NA | TRBV2 | NA | TGTGCCAGCAGTGAGGTACAGGGAGGGTTGGTGTACTTC | CASSEVQGGLVYF
TRBJ2-7 | TRBD1 | TRBV6-5 | NA | TGTGCCAGCAGTACCGACAGGGGAGTTTACGAGCAGTACTTC | CASSTDRGVYEQYF
TRBJ2-4 | NA | TRBV6-2/TRBV6-3 | NA | TGTGCCAGCAGTTACAGCCCCGGCCAGAAGGAGGTAGCCAAAAACATTCAGTACTTC | CASSYSPGQKEVAKNIQYF
TRBJ2-3 | TRBD2 | TRBV5-1 | many | TGCGCCAGCAGCCCCGGACTAGCGGTGGGGGATACGCAGTATTTT | CASSPGLAVGDTQYF